This T cell receptor (beta chain) was retrieved from a study of regulatory T cells in long-lasting Graves disease. Time point defined: newly diagnosed GD, antithyroid drugs for less than 3 months. PBMC RNA was the source of the TCR library. This clonotype was detected only a few times. This may stem from a read error, because a much larger clone lies one nucleotide away. Because it lacks the conserved phenylalanine or tryptophan at the end, this CDR3 is likely a read error. The CDR3 spans 12 residues. V was trimmed by 4 bases and J by 4 bases, leaving 10 bases between them. CDR1 is DFQATT and CDR2 is SNEGSKA in the germline V gene (reference sequence). Assembly of TCR beta libraries relied on iRepertoire HTBI primers together with Arm-PCR of CDR3 regions. TCRdb ran MiXCR on the multiplex PCR reads and lists one entry per CDR3 protein. Of about 300,000 distinct CDR3 sequences listed, 18% were seen once; the top ten hold about 40%.

The sequencing used peripheral blood mononuclear cells (PBMCs), collected at new diagnosis, from a patient treated with antithyroid drugs. The chain has TRBV20-1 and TRBJ1-1, with D hard to call. The sequence came from a female donor with Graves disease. The CDR3 loop is CSAMGGGTEAFL. For the CDR3, the DNA is TGCAGTGCTATGGGTGGCGGCACTGAAGCTTTCCTT.